What follows is one T cell receptor (beta chain) and its context. The data belong to a study of control samples from healthy donors and cancer patients. The data were produced by immunoSEQ multiplex PCR, yet TCRdb's version contains in-frame clones alone and is incomplete. Altogether under 65,000 clones are present, approximately 90% being singletons, with the ten largest covering 0.91%. The V and J ends lost 4 bases and 1 base, in that order; junction bases with no gene match: 4. The CDR3 has 16 amino acids. Germline CDR1 reads SNHLY; CDR2 reads FYNNEI. The sequencing sample was made of PBMCs. The sequence was obtained from a man aged 25-45 years with colorectal cancer. The J gene is TRBJ2-5, the V gene TRBV2; 12 nucleotides match TRBD2. The CDR3 loop is CASSGLAGVLQETQYF. The CDR3 nucleotides read TGTGCCAGCAGTGGACTAGCGGGGGTCCTCCAAGAGACCCAGTACTTC.